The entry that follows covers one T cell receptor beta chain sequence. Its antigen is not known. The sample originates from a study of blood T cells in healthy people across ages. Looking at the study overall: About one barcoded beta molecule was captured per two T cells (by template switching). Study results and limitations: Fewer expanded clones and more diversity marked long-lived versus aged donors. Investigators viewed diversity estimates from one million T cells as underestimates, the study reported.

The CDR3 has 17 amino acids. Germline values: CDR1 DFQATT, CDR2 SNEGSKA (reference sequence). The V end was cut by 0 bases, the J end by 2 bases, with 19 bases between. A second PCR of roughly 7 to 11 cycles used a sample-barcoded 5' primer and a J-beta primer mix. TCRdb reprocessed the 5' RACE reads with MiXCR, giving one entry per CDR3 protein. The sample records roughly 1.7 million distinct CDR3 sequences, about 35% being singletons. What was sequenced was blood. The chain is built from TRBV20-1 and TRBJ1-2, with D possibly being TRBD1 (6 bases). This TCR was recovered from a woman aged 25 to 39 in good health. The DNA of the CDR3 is TGCAGTGCTAGAGACTTCTTACAGGGACTCTTGAACTATGGCTACACCTTC. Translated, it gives CSARDFLQGLLNYGYTF.